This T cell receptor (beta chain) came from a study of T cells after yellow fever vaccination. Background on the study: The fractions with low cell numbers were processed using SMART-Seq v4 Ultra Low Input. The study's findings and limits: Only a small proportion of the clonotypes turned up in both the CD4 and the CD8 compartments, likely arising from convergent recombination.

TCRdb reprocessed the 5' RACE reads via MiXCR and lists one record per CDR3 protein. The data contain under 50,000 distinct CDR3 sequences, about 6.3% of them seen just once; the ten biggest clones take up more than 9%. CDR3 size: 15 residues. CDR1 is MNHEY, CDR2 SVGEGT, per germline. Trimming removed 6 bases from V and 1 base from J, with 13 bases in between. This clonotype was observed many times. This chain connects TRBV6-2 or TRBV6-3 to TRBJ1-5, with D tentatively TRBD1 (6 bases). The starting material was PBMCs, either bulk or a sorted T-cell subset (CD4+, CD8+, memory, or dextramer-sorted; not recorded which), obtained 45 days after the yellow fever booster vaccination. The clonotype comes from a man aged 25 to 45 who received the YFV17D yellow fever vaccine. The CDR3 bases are TGTGCCAGCAGCCCTTACAGGGCCAGCAATCAGCCCCAGCATTTT. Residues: CASSPYRASNQPQHF.